This T cell receptor (beta chain) was profiled in a study of immune evolution from preneoplasia to lung adenocarcinoma. Whole-study findings and limits: Later-stage lesions seemingly showed higher T cell density and diversity than normal lung. KRAS-mutant nodules had the highest T cell clonality.

Germline CDR1 is GTSNPN and CDR2 is SVGIG (reference sequence). The CDR3 contains 13 residues. Trimming left V 2 bases short and J 4 bases short, with 11 bases between. The data were produced by immunoSEQ multiplex PCR, yet TCRdb's version contains in-frame clones alone and is incomplete. This sample has 9,000 or so clones; nearly 90% occur once, and the top ten carry approximately 2.3%. A note on this clone: Antigen: not known.

This clonotype was obtained from a person aged 65-85 years with invasive lung adenocarcinoma. The material sequenced was FFPE invasive lung adenocarcinoma tissue. The V call is TRBV30, the J call TRBJ1-2; D remains unclear. CDR3 sequence: CAWSWYGTYGYTF. Written as DNA, the CDR3 is TGTGCCTGGAGTTGGTACGGTACCTATGGCTACACCTTC.